This T cell receptor beta chain was identified in a study of T cell repertoires in cytomegalovirus infection. Study at large: It was recently identified HLA-C-restricted and well-studied HLA-B-restricted CMV epitopes that the study used. Public TCR beta signatures indicated both CMV infection and matching HLA type. Study results and limitations: HLA-C-restricted CMV clonotypes gave the most frequent clonotype in two of eight donors. Accumulated public TCR beta family frequency recognized individuals carrying CMV together with the relevant HLA.

CDR1 DFQATT and CDR2 SNEGSKA come from the germline V gene (reference sequence). The length of the CDR3 is 18 residues. V was pared by 5 bases and J by 0 bases, with 11 bases of the junction left unmatched. This clonotype turned up a few times. Antigen specificity is unknown. TCRdb recomputed calls from the reads with MiXCR, one row per CDR3 protein. The sample lists roughly 990,000 distinct CDR3 sequences, approximately 31% occurring once. This chain uses TRBV20-1 with TRBJ2-1, with 12 bases identical to TRBD2. This sequence originates from a human donor in good health (CMV status not recorded). Some clones in this sample may be carry-over from other donors' samples. The sequencing here drew on cultured CD8+ T cells from PBMCs, taken from culture after CMV antigen stimulation. The CDR3 sequence: CSAPTSGGASSSYNEQFF. CDR3 nucleotides: TGCAGTGCTCCGACTAGCGGGGGAGCCTCTAGCTCCTACAATGAGCAGTTCTTC.